The entry below gives a single T cell receptor beta chain sequence along with its context. The clone's antigen remains unknown. Per-nucleotide qualities are absent, and no much larger clonotype sits a single base away. Within the sample, other DNA sequences also encode this same CDR3. The CDR3 regions of human TCRbeta chains were analyzed by immunosequencing. The paper's processing steps were these. TCRs in the repertoires were matched against a reference library of SARS-CoV-2-specific TCRs that had been generated with the MIRA antigen-specificity platform. Breadth meant the fraction of unique TCRs that were SARS-CoV-2-associated, whereas depth meant the fraction of total T cells that were SARS-CoV-2-associated. Using the MIRA data, each spike-specific TCR was assigned both to the spike region to which the TCR was reactive and to a CD4 or CD8 class. Log10-transformed breadth and depth values were compared by one-way ANOVA with Sidak's multiple comparisons tests. The clones in this table, taken by TCRdb from immuneACCESS, are in-frame only. Not every clone is retained; where verified, under half of the shortfall comes from an unresolved V gene, and the cause of the rest is unknown. V, J and clone size derive from that table, while D and trimming were established from the DNA sequence. This sample holds fewer than 120,000 clones; approximately 94% were observed only once. Together, the top ten hold 2.9% of the sample.

The time point label for this specimen denotes: about 28 days (+/-7) after the second vaccine dose. AZD1222 recipients whose second dose came at about 4 weeks and those whose second dose came at about 12 weeks were combined into one group, since spike-specific TCR depth and breadth did not differ between the two schedules. Vaccinee samples were obtained from the UK trials COV001 and COV002, which included a single-blind randomized controlled phase 2/3 trial of AZD1222 (ChAdOx1 nCoV-19) in healthy adults. Trial participant PBMC samples were collected at day 0 and day 28 after the second dose for TCRbeta chain sequencing. V is pruned by 2 bases and J by 4 bases, leaving 9 bases of the junction without a gene match. The CDR3 runs 16 residues from the cysteine to the phenylalanine. CDR3 DNA is the only sequence kept; it has 48 bases, read in frame from the first base. The germline V gene gives CDR1 as MNHEY and CDR2 as SVGAGI.

This entry belongs to a study of T cell responses to AZD1222 COVID-19 vaccine (dated by TCRdb to the early 2020s). Broadly, across the study: A total of 233 trial participants underwent TCR sequencing, of whom about 200 had received two doses of AZD1222 and 26 had received two doses of the MenACWY control vaccine. Trial participants were enrolled by age into subgroups of 18-55, 56-69 and 70-plus years, and roughly 150, 30 and 60 TCR-sequenced participants, respectively, were included in these subgroups.

General conclusions and limits of the study: Because no day 14 peak-response samples were available, repertoires were characterized only after the peak T cell response. Participants were mostly white British, with more females than males. The authors suggested clonal diversity may have been underestimated. Conclusions about previously exposed vaccinees are limited, since just 6 or 7 AZD1222 recipients were seropositive for SARS-CoV-2 at baseline. After two AZD1222 doses, both the breadth and the depth of spike-specific TCRs were significantly higher than at day 0 and than in MenACWY recipients. Reportedly, almost half of the unique spike-specific TCRs recognized epitopes lying outside the regions that are mutated in the B.1.351 and B.1.1.7 variants. The vaccine-associated CD4 TCRs covered the entire spike protein, and the dominant responses fell in regions 160-218 and 743-854. In the small 56-69-year group, the increase in depth fell short of significance, most likely because of low power.

Specimen: peripheral blood, collected 28 days after the second AZD1222 dose. The chain is encoded by TRBV6-5 joined to TRBJ1-2; 8 middle bases align to TRBD1. The TCR originated in an adult who received the AZD1222 COVID-19 vaccine. This receptor carries the CDR3 CASSYVRTGGGYGYTF. In nucleotide form, the sequence is TGTGCCAGCAGTTACGTAAGAACAGGGGGTGGCTATGGCTACACCTTC.